This T cell receptor beta chain was captured in a study of T cell responses to AZD1222 COVID-19 vaccine. The data were produced by immunoSEQ multiplex PCR, yet TCRdb's version contains in-frame clones alone and is incomplete. Of fewer than 200,000 clones in the sample, 92% are singletons; the top ten hold less than 11%. V was clipped by 3 bases and J by 2 bases, with 0 bases between them. The CDR3 totals 11 residues. Germline V gives CDR1 LGHDT, CDR2 YNNKEL (reference sequence). The TCR sequence derives from an adult in good health. The chain has TRBV3-1 (or the pseudogene TRBV3-2) and TRBJ2-3; no definite D call. Sequenced material: peripheral blood, taken on day 0 of AZD1222 vaccination. The CDR3 region has the DNA TGTGCCAGCAGCCACACAGATACGCAGTATTTT. Its translation is CASSHTDTQYF.